One and the same sample provided the 29 T cell receptor beta chains below, sequenced in a study of blood T cell repertoires in COVID-19. Some clones are missing from TCRdb's copy, which holds only in-frame ones; the method was immunoSEQ multiplex PCR. There are about 300,000 clones in the sample; around 84% occur only once, and roughly 1.3% lies in the top ten. Sample: peripheral blood. The receptors come from a man aged 70 or older with acute or convalescent COVID-19.

This clone appeared once. CDR3 DNA sequence: TGCGCCAGCAGCCAAGATTCGTGGGCCGCTGGAAACACCATATATTTT. As protein: CASSQDSWAAGNTIYF. The chain carries TRBV4-3 and TRBJ1-3; no clear D gene. CDR3 length: 16 residues. The V end was cut by 0 bases, the J end by 2 bases, with 11 bases between. From germline, CDR1 is LGHNA and CDR2 YSLEER.

CDR3 sequence (DNA): TGTGCCACCAGTGATGCGGGACAGGGGGGTGAAAAACTGTTTTTT. It translates to CATSDAGQGGEKLFF. This rearrangement joins TRBV24-1 to TRBJ1-4, with 11 bases aligning to TRBD1. The CDR3 contains 15 residues. Germline lookup yields CDR1 KGHDR and CDR2 SFDVKD. The J segment lost 7 bases and the V segment lost 3 bases, leaving 3 bases of the junction unmatched.

The rearrangement links TRBV13 to TRBJ1-6; D possibly corresponds to TRBD1 (5 bases). Germline lookup yields CDR1 PRHDT and CDR2 FYEKMQ (reference sequence). The CDR3 is 14 residues long. V was pared by 2 bases and J by 8 bases, with 10 bases between. This CDR3 is CASSLNRRYSPLHF. In nucleotides, the CDR3 is TGTGCCAGCAGCTTAAACAGGCGATATTCACCCCTCCACTTT.

The chain uses TRBV10-3 and TRBJ2-5, with 7 bases fitting TRBD2. Trimming at V came to 11 bases and at J to 0 bases, leaving 3 bases not matched to a gene. Germline V CDR1 and CDR2: ENHRY, SYGVKD. The CDR3 is made up of 12 amino acids. The CDR3 DNA follows: TGTGCCGCGGCGGGGGACCAAGAGACCCAGTACTTC. It codes for CAAAGDQETQYF.

This clone was found a few times. The chain employs TRBV19 and TRBJ1-1; weak D call: TRBD1 (6 bases). Trimming removed 6 bases at V and 0 bases at J, with 8 bases between. Germline lookup yields CDR1 LNHDA and CDR2 SQIVND (reference sequence). The CDR3 totals 13 residues. The CDR3 protein is CASRTGLNTEAFF. CDR3 sequence (DNA): TGTGCCAGTAGGACAGGATTGAACACTGAAGCTTTCTTT. Supplemented by reference TRBV19 and TRBJ1-1, the full variable domain reads DGGITQSPKYLFRKEGQNVTLSCEQNLNHDAMYWYRQDPGQGLRLIYYSQIVNDFQKGDIAEGYSVSREKKESFPLTVTSAQKNPTAFYLCASRTGLNTEAFFGQGTRLTVV.

The CDR3 spells CASSLTTFDYGYTF. CDR3 nucleotide sequence: TGCGCCAGCAGCCTAACAACCTTCGACTATGGCTACACCTTC. This chain connects TRBV4-1 to TRBJ1-2; D is ambiguous. Germline loops: CDR1 MGHRA, CDR2 YSYEKL. The CDR3 has 14 amino acids. V was pared by 4 bases and J by 3 bases, with 12 bases between.

CDR3 bases: TGTGCCAGCAGAAGCGGACAGGGGGGAGAAGGGGCCCTCCACTTT. Residues: CASRSGQGGEGALHF. The chain employs TRBV6-5 and TRBJ1-6; 10 bases match TRBD1. The V and J ends lost 6 bases and 14 bases, in that order; junction bases with no gene match: 13. The CDR3 is 15 amino acids. Germline V gene sequence: CDR1 MNHEY, CDR2 SVGAGI.

This chain joins TRBV4-3 and TRBJ1-4; TRBD1 is a possible D gene (5 bases). The CDR3 extends over 16 amino acids. Germline V gene lookup returns CDR1 LGHNA and CDR2 YSLEER. Trimming cost V 1 base and J 3 bases, with 12 bases left between them. Here the CDR3 DNA reads TGCGCCAGCAGCCAAGTTGTGGGGCGATCTAATGAAAAACTGTTTTTT. Encoded protein: CASSQVVGRSNEKLFF.

The rearrangement links TRBV5-5 to TRBJ1-6; 8 bases are a match to TRBD1. The CDR3 loop spans 14 amino acids. Trimming removed 5 bases from V and 7 bases from J; junction bases left unmatched: 5. In germline, CDR1 is SGHKS, CDR2 YYEKEE (reference sequence). This CDR3 is CASRWGQANSPLHF. For the CDR3, the DNA is TGTGCCAGCAGGTGGGGACAGGCCAATTCACCCCTCCACTTT.

The V and J genes are TRBV9 and TRBJ1-3, with 7 bases that match TRBD1. Germline V gene lookup returns CDR1 SGDLS and CDR2 YYNGEE. The J segment lost 2 bases and the V segment lost 3 bases, leaving 2 bases of the junction unmatched. There are 14 residues in the CDR3. In DNA, the CDR3 is TGTGCCAGCAGCGACGACAGGGCTGGAAACACCATATATTTT. Translated: CASSDDRAGNTIYF.

The chain uses TRBV18 and TRBJ1-2, with a weak D call TRBD1 (5 bases). V was shortened by 2 bases and J by 2 bases, with 9 bases between the two germline ends. Looked up from germline, CDR1 is KGHSH and CDR2 is LQKENI. This CDR3 spans 14 amino acids. This chain's CDR3 is CASSPSGINYGYTF. The DNA for the CDR3 is TGTGCCAGCTCACCATCAGGGATCAACTATGGCTACACCTTC.

This clone appeared once. The J gene is TRBJ2-3, the V gene TRBV11-2; perhaps TRBD2 as D (5 bases). Trimming cost V 2 bases and J 2 bases, with 20 bases left between them. This CDR3 has 18 amino acids. Per germline, CDR1 SGHAT and CDR2 FQNNGV. The CDR3 loop reads CASSLTPALGRVTDTQYF. CDR3 in DNA: TGTGCCAGCAGCTTAACCCCCGCACTTGGGCGGGTCACAGATACGCAGTATTTT.

V gene TRBV9 combines with J gene TRBJ2-1; 9 nucleotides line up with TRBD2. This CDR3 spans 17 amino acids. Germline CDR1 SGDLS, CDR2 YYNGEE. V lost 0 bases and J lost 7; bases outside the gene matches: 11. CDR3 nucleotide sequence: TGTGCCAGCAGCGTAGCCCCAATTGGCGGGGGGGGGAATGAGCAGTTCTTC. Its protein is CASSVAPIGGGGNEQFF.

The V gene is TRBV5-5, the J gene TRBJ1-6; no clear D gene. Trimming shortened V by 4 bases and J by 9 bases, and 11 bases separated the two germline ends. The CDR3 totals 13 residues. Germline V CDR1 and CDR2: SGHKS, YYEKEE (reference sequence). CDR3 bases: TGTGCCAGCAGCCGCCAATTTAGTTCACCCCTCCACTTT. Its translation: CASSRQFSSPLHF.

The V gene is TRBV7-6, the J gene TRBJ1-5; possible D gene TRBD1, 6 bases. The CDR3 spans 15 residues. V was shortened by 3 bases and J by 1 base, with 10 bases between the two germline ends. Germline assignment: CDR1 SGHVS and CDR2 FNYEAQ. The CDR3 spells CASSLGAQSNQPQHF. The CDR3 DNA reads as TGTGCCAGCAGCTTGGGGGCACAAAGCAATCAGCCCCAGCATTTT.

The CDR3 bases are TGTGCCAGCAGCTTGGGAGTCGCGGGGTGGGAGACCCAGTACTTC. Protein: CASSLGVAGWETQYF. The chain recombines TRBV5-5 with TRBJ2-5; D is perhaps TRBD2 (6 bases). Trimming took off 0 bases at V and 5 bases at J, with 14 bases between the two ends. The CDR3 sequence is 15 residues long. Germline V gene data show CDR1 as SGHKS and CDR2 as YYEKEE (reference sequence).

The genes are TRBV9 and TRBJ2-5; TRBD1 matches 9 bases. After removal of 3 bases from V and 0 bases from J, the junction contained 9 bases not matched to a gene. Per the germline V gene, CDR1 is SGDLS and CDR2 is YYNGEE. The CDR3 is 17 residues long. CDR3 protein: CASSATSGTGYQETQYF. The DNA of the CDR3 is TGTGCCAGCAGCGCCACCTCCGGGACAGGGTACCAAGAGACCCAGTACTTC.

This clone was seen only a few times. The chain recombines TRBV6-6 with TRBJ1-2; TRBD1 agrees at 7 bases. The CDR3 length is 13 residues. V shed 6 bases and J 8 bases; nucleotides not matched to a gene: 9. CDR1 and CDR2 from the germline V gene are MNHNY and SVGAGI (reference sequence). Here the CDR3 reads CASRPGQVPGYTF. In nucleotides, the CDR3 is TGTGCCAGCAGACCCGGACAGGTCCCGGGCTACACCTTC.

The J gene is TRBJ2-7, the V gene TRBV5-6; perhaps TRBD1 as D (6 bases). V was clipped by 1 base and J by 7 bases, with 15 bases between them. Germline V gives CDR1 SGHDT, CDR2 YYEEEE. The CDR3 is 14 residues long. CDR3 DNA sequence: TGTGCCAGCAGCTTGCCAGGGGATAAGGGAGAGCAGTACTTC. Translation: CASSLPGDKGEQYF. The whole variable domain, filled in from reference TRBV5-6 and TRBJ2-7, reads DAGVTQSPTHLIKTRGQQVTLRCSPKSGHDTVSWYQQALGQGPQFIFQYYEEEERQRGNFPDRFSGHQFPNYSSELNVNALLLGDSALYLCASSLPGDKGEQYFGPGTRLTVT.

The rearrangement links TRBV6-5 to TRBJ1-5; TRBD1 is a possible D gene (6 bases). Per germline, CDR1 MNHEY and CDR2 SVGAGI. V lost 6 bases and J lost 5, with 8 bases in between. The CDR3 is made up of 12 amino acids. The CDR3, as DNA: TGTGCCAGCAGAACAGGGTATCAGCCCCAGCATTTT. It yields the protein CASRTGYQPQHF.

V gene TRBV6-6 combines with J gene TRBJ1-5; the D is unclear. With 0 bases removed from V and 7 bases from J, the gap between germline ends came to 13 bases. The CDR3 is 15 residues long. The germline V gene has CDR1 MNHNY and CDR2 SVGAGI (reference sequence). CDR3 coding DNA: TGTGCCAGCAGTTACTCCGGATGGAGAGACCAGCCCCAGCATTTT. It translates to CASSYSGWRDQPQHF.

This chain uses TRBV2 with TRBJ1-3; D gene unclear. The V gene's germline CDR1 is SNHLY and CDR2 FYNNEI. CDR3 length equals 15 residues. Trimming pared 4 bases from V and 0 bases from J, leaving 10 bases between. CDR3 DNA sequence: TGTGCCAGCAGTGTGCAGCGGCTCTCTGGAAACACCATATATTTT. Amino acids: CASSVQRLSGNTIYF. The full variable domain, with the rest looked up from reference TRBV2 and TRBJ1-3, is EPEVTQTPSHQVTQMGQEVILRCVPISNHLYFYWYRQILGQKVEFLVSFYNNEISEKSEIFDDQFSVERPDGSNFTLKIRSTKLEDSAMYFCASSVQRLSGNTIYFGEGSWLTVV.

This clone has a single count. The chain joins TRBV2 to TRBJ1-5; 9 nucleotides line up with TRBD1. Germline values: CDR1 SNHLY, CDR2 FYNNEI. The CDR3 contains 15 residues. J gave up 9 bases and V 2 bases, and 8 bases lay outside the gene matches. The CDR3 DNA reads TGTGCCAGCAGTGAAATGGGACAGGGTGTCTCGCCCCAGCATTTT. Its protein product is CASSEMGQGVSPQHF.

The rearrangement joins TRBV28 to TRBJ1-2; 7 positions match TRBD1. J lost 3 bases, V lost 3 bases, and 4 bases had no gene match. The CDR3 loop spans 14 amino acids. Germline loops: CDR1 MDHEN, CDR2 SYDVKM. The CDR3 region is CASSLGQWDYGYTF. The CDR3 DNA sequence: TGTGCCAGCAGTTTGGGACAGTGGGACTATGGCTACACCTTC.

V is TRBV9 and J is TRBJ2-5; the match to TRBD2 covers 7 bases. J gave up 2 bases and V 2 bases, and 6 bases lay outside the gene matches. The CDR3 totals 15 residues. Per the germline V gene, CDR1 is SGDLS and CDR2 is YYNGEE. The CDR3, as DNA: TGTGCCAGCAGCGTTGGACTAGAGGGGCAAGAGACCCAGTACTTC. The encoded protein is CASSVGLEGQETQYF.

This chain links TRBV29-1 with TRBJ2-3; D is unclear. Germline values: CDR1 SQVTM, CDR2 ANQGSEA. The CDR3 is 10 residues long. The CDR3 protein is CTVGSGTQYF. The CDR3 DNA is TGCACCGTAGGATCAGGAACGCAGTATTTT.

The chain links TRBV4-3 to TRBJ2-3; 11 positions match TRBD2. Germline V CDR1 and CDR2: LGHNA, YSLEER. The ends lost 3 bases at V and 6 bases at J; junction bases unmatched: 8. The CDR3 covers 16 residues. The CDR3 sequence: CASSQGTSGFTDTQYF. The DNA for the CDR3 is TGCGCCAGCAGCCAGGGGACTAGCGGATTCACGGATACGCAGTATTTT.

V usage is TRBV7-8 and J usage is TRBJ1-2; D may be TRBD1 (5 bases). Trimming removed 4 bases at V and 2 bases at J, with 11 bases between. The CDR3 is made up of 14 amino acids. In germline, CDR1 is SGHVS, CDR2 FQNEAQ. Here the CDR3 DNA reads TGTGCCAGCAGCTCCATTAGGGGAAACTATGGCTACACCTTC. This translates into CASSSIRGNYGYTF.

The chain joins TRBV18 to TRBJ2-7; D may be TRBD1 (6 bases). The CDR3 loop spans 12 amino acids. The germline CDR1 and CDR2 sequences are KGHSH and LQKENI. Trimming pared 1 base from V and 12 bases from J, leaving 13 bases between. The CDR3 loop is CASSPLDRLLYF. For the CDR3, the DNA is TGTGCCAGCTCACCACTGGACAGACTCTTGTACTTC.